The 5 T cell receptor beta chains listed next were all sequenced from one sample in a study of blood T cell repertoires in COVID-19. This table comes from immunoSEQ multiplex PCR, and its TCRdb copy is limited to in-frame clones, with some not included. The sample contains 250,000 to 350,000 clones, roughly 90% of which appear only once. Specimen: peripheral blood. The receptors originated from a man younger than 35 with active or convalescent COVID-19.

The J gene is TRBJ1-2, the V gene TRBV4-3, with D uncertain. V dropped 4 bases and J dropped 10 bases, with 13 bases sitting between them. Germline-derived CDR1 and CDR2 are LGHNA and YSLEER. The CDR3 has 12 residues. CDR3 region: CASSRNAGTYTF. In nucleotides, the CDR3 is TGCGCCAGCAGCCGGAATGCGGGCACCTACACCTTC.

Concerning this clone: Other nucleotide sequences in the sample specify the same CDR3. The chain uses TRBV18 and TRBJ1-2; the match to TRBD1 covers 8 bases. Germline V gene lookup returns CDR1 KGHSH and CDR2 LQKENI. Trimming took 4 bases from V and 3 from J; bases not matched to a gene: 1. The CDR3 contains 13 residues. CDR3 nucleotides: TGTGCCAGCTCACTACAGGGGGACTATGGCTACACCTTC. It codes for CASSLQGDYGYTF. The full variable domain, with the rest looked up from reference TRBV18 and TRBJ1-2, is NAGVMQNPRHLVRRRGQEARLRCSPMKGHSHVYWYRQLPEEGLKFMVYLQKENIIDESGMPKERFSAEFPKEGPSILRIQQVVRGDSAAYFCASSLQGDYGYTFGSGTRLTVV.

The chain has TRBV6-6 and TRBJ2-1, with 9 bases that match TRBD1. V lost 7 bases to trimming and J lost 0 bases; unmatched junction nucleotides: 4. Looked up from germline, CDR1 is MNHNY and CDR2 is SVGAGI (reference sequence). This CDR3 has 15 amino acids. The CDR3 here is CASTTGGTSYNEQFF. CDR3 nucleotides: TGTGCCAGCACCACAGGGGGCACCTCCTACAATGAGCAGTTCTTC.

V and J are TRBV4-2 and TRBJ2-1; 8 nucleotides align to TRBD2. The trim removed 0 bases at V and 9 bases at J, leaving 7 bases unmatched. Germline loops: CDR1 LGHNA, CDR2 YNFKEQ. This CDR3 contains 15 residues. The CDR3 nucleotides are TGTGCCAGCAGCCAAGATCGGGGACTAGTTTTTGAGCAGTTCTTC. Amino acids: CASSQDRGLVFEQFF.

In DNA form, the CDR3 reads TGTGCCAGCAGCTTAGCAGGGGGGGCCTACGAGCAGTACTTC. Translated, it gives CASSLAGGAYEQYF. The chain is built from TRBV7-2 and TRBJ2-7; possible D gene TRBD2, 7 bases. The germline CDR1 and CDR2 sequences are SGHTA and FQGNSA. The CDR3 has 14 residues. Trimming took 0 bases from V and 2 from J, leaving 8 bases between them. The full variable domain, its missing parts supplied by reference TRBV7-2 and TRBJ2-7, is GAGVSQSPSNKVTEKGKDVELRCDPISGHTALYWYRQSLGQGLEFLIYFQGNSAPDKSGLPSDRFSAERTGGSVSTLTIQRTQQEDSAVYLCASSLAGGAYEQYFGPGTRLTVT.